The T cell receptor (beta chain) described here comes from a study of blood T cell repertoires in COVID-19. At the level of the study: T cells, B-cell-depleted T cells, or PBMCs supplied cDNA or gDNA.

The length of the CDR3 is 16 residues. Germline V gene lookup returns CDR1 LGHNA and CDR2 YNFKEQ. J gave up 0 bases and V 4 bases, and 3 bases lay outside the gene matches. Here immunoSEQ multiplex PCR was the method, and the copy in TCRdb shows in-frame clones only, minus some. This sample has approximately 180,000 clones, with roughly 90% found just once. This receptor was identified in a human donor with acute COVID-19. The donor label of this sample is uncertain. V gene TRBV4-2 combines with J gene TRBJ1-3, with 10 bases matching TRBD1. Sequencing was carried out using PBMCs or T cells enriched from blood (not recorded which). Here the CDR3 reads CASSPRTGGSGNTIYF. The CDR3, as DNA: TGTGCCAGCAGCCCGAGGACAGGGGGCTCTGGAAACACCATATATTTT.